Following are 21 T cell receptor beta chains from one sample sequenced in a study of patients and donors after allogeneic stem cell transplantation. One entry per CDR3 protein, called by TCRdb with MiXCR from the RT-PCR reads. The profile shows about 400,000 distinct CDR3 sequences, 16% of them singletons. Sequencing was carried out using blood, either unsorted or a sorted T cell fraction (not recorded which). The receptors originated from a human donor who was either an allogeneic HSCT recipient or a stem cell or donor lymphocyte infusion donor (not recorded which). It is not recorded whose cells these are; they may come from a transplant donor.

This clonotype has a handful of counts. The chain has TRBV20-1 and TRBJ2-7; maybe TRBD2 (6 bases). Germline assignment: CDR1 DFQATT and CDR2 SNEGSKA (reference sequence). Between the trimmed V and J ends, which lost 1 base and 4 bases, there was a span of 17 bases. The CDR3 runs 15 residues. In DNA form, the CDR3 reads TGCAGTGCTAGAGGTTGGGGGGAAGATGGATACGAGCAGTACTTC. As protein: CSARGWGEDGYEQYF.

In its sample, this clonotype was seen a few times. The rearrangement uses TRBV5-1 and TRBJ2-3; TRBD1 aligns across 7 bases. Germline CDR1 and CDR2: SGHRS and YFSETQ. The CDR3 is 15 amino acids. The trim removed 3 bases at V and 1 base at J, leaving 5 bases unmatched. The CDR3 loop reads CASSYGDSRTDTQYF. CDR3 DNA sequence: TGCGCCAGCAGCTATGGGGACAGCCGCACAGATACGCAGTATTTT.

J is TRBJ1-6 and V is TRBV5-1; D might be TRBD1 (6 bases). This CDR3 is built from 14 residues. Trimming took off 0 bases at V and 7 bases at J, with 8 bases between the two ends. Germline CDR1 SGHRS, CDR2 YFSETQ. CDR3 sequence (DNA): TGCGCCAGCAGCTTGGGACAGGAAAATTCACCCCTCCACTTT. Residues: CASSLGQENSPLHF.

This clonotype was detected many times. This chain uses TRBV19 with TRBJ2-1, with D unclear. This CDR3 spans 17 amino acids. Germline V gives CDR1 LNHDA, CDR2 SQIVND (reference sequence). Trimming took 0 bases from V and 0 from J, leaving 12 bases between them. The CDR3 spells CASSIDGPPSSYNEQFF. CDR3 DNA sequence: TGTGCCAGTAGTATAGATGGTCCCCCGAGCTCCTACAATGAGCAGTTCTTC.

V gene TRBV6-2 or TRBV6-3 combines with J gene TRBJ1-2; unclear D gene. Trimming left V 3 bases short and J 4 bases short, with 12 bases between. Per germline, CDR1 MNHEY and CDR2 SVGEGT. There are 14 residues in the CDR3. CDR3 bases: TGTGCCAGCAGTTATTCACAGTCCCGCTATGGCTACACCTTC. Protein: CASSYSQSRYGYTF.

This clonotype was recorded many times. The chain joins TRBV5-1 to TRBJ2-3; the match to TRBD2 covers 9 bases. This CDR3 spans 14 amino acids. CDR1 is SGHRS and CDR2 is YFSETQ in the germline V gene. Germline trimming cut 7 bases from V and 4 bases from J; bases unmatched to any gene: 7. CDR3 residues: CASARAGGADTQYF. The CDR3 bases are TGCGCCAGCGCTAGAGCGGGAGGCGCAGATACGCAGTATTTT.

J is TRBJ1-6 and V is TRBV6-5; 7 nucleotides line up with TRBD1. The junction had 2 bases not matched to a gene; V was cut back by 2 bases and J by 4 bases. Germline CDR1 MNHEY, CDR2 SVGAGI. The CDR3 spans 15 residues. The CDR3 here is CASSYQGVYNSPLHF. CDR3 coding DNA: TGTGCCAGCAGTTACCAGGGGGTTTATAATTCACCCCTCCACTTT.

This clonotype has ten or more counts. This chain uses TRBV12-3 or TRBV12-4 with TRBJ1-1; a possible D gene is TRBD1 (6 bases). CDR3 size: 11 residues. V lost 6 bases, J lost 8 bases, and 10 bases lay in between. The CDR3 here is CASSLGQEAFF. CDR3 bases: TGTGCCAGCAGCCTAGGACAGGAAGCTTTCTTT.

This clonotype was seen only a few times. The V and J genes are TRBV24-1 and TRBJ2-4; 10 bases are a match to TRBD1. J gave up 8 bases and V 9 bases, and 3 bases lay outside the gene matches. The CDR3 totals 12 residues. The V gene's germline CDR1 is KGHDR and CDR2 SFDVKD. The CDR3 sequence: CATGDRGDIQYF. Written as DNA, the CDR3 is TGTGCCACCGGGGACAGGGGAGACATTCAGTACTTC.

In this sample, this clonotype turned up a few times. J is TRBJ2-7 and V is TRBV27; perhaps D is TRBD1 or TRBD2 (5 bases each). V was trimmed by 11 bases and J by 5 bases, leaving 28 bases between them. This CDR3 has 16 amino acids. Germline values: CDR1 MNHEY, CDR2 SMNVEV (reference sequence). CDR3 residues: CAGHPLLARMPNEQYF. In DNA, the CDR3 is TGTGCCGGACACCCCCTCTTAGCGAGAATGCCTAACGAGCAGTACTTC.

This clonotype appeared many times. The chain employs TRBV10-3 and TRBJ1-1; perhaps TRBD1 as D (5 bases). Germline V gene lookup returns CDR1 ENHRY and CDR2 SYGVKD. There are 13 residues in the CDR3. The V end lost 11 bases, the J end lost 1 base, and 14 bases lay between the germline ends. The CDR3 sequence is CAAGRDWNTEAFF. CDR3 DNA sequence: TGTGCCGCGGGCAGGGACTGGAACACTGAAGCTTTCTTT.

The CDR3 sequence is CASLKNPAYEQYF. The CDR3 nucleotides are TGTGCCAGCCTAAAGAATCCCGCCTACGAGCAGTACTTC. V and J are TRBV12-3 or TRBV12-4 and TRBJ2-7, with D unresolved. The CDR3 loop spans 13 amino acids. V dropped 8 bases and J dropped 2 bases, with 13 bases sitting between them.

This chain connects TRBV2 to TRBJ1-4; a weak D match, TRBD1 (5 bases). V shed 5 bases and J shed 8 bases, with 15 bases lying between them. This CDR3 region has 14 residues. Germline V gene lookup returns CDR1 SNHLY and CDR2 FYNNEI. The CDR3 spells CASSPWDRKEKLFF. CDR3 nucleotide sequence: TGTGCCAGCAGTCCTTGGGACCGAAAGGAAAAACTGTTTTTT.

This clonotype was counted at least ten times. V usage is TRBV5-6 and J usage is TRBJ2-7; D may be TRBD1 (5 bases). CDR1 is SGHDT and CDR2 is YYEEEE in the germline V gene. V was cut by 0 bases and J by 6 bases, with 13 bases left in between. The CDR3 spans 14 residues. The DNA for the CDR3 is TGTGCCAGCAGCTTGGCCAGGGTAATAGGCGAGCAGTACTTC. It yields the protein CASSLARVIGEQYF. The variable domain in full, with the rest retrieved from reference TRBV5-6 and TRBJ2-7, is DAGVTQSPTHLIKTRGQQVTLRCSPKSGHDTVSWYQQALGQGPQFIFQYYEEEERQRGNFPDRFSGHQFPNYSSELNVNALLLGDSALYLCASSLARVIGEQYFGPGTRLTVT.

This clonotype was counted between two and nine times. The rearrangement uses TRBV12-3 or TRBV12-4 and TRBJ2-5, with 11 bases lining up with TRBD2. V was clipped by 6 bases and J by 5 bases; unmatched bases: 8. The CDR3 consists of 15 residues. The CDR3 spells CASSTIAGGAETQYF. The CDR3 nucleotides read TGTGCCAGCAGCACAATAGCGGGAGGGGCGGAGACCCAGTACTTC.

The chain links TRBV18 to TRBJ2-3; D is undetermined. V was trimmed by 4 bases and J by 1 base, leaving 9 bases between them. Germline CDR1 reads KGHSH; CDR2 reads LQKENI. This CDR3 has 14 residues. In nucleotides, the CDR3 is TGTGCCAGCTCACTCCTACAAGGCACAGATACGCAGTATTTT. Protein product: CASSLLQGTDTQYF.

This clonotype was seen at least ten times. The rearrangement links TRBV24-1 to TRBJ2-7, with TRBD2 as a possible D gene (6 bases). The CDR3 loop spans 17 amino acids. The germline CDR1 and CDR2 sequences are KGHDR and SFDVKD. V lost 0 bases and J 4 bases, leaving 18 bases between the germline ends. CDR3 residues: CATSDLLLAGSLYEQYF. The CDR3 DNA reads as TGTGCCACCAGTGATTTGCTCTTGGCGGGGTCCCTGTACGAGCAGTACTTC.

CDR3 DNA sequence: TGCAGTGGCCGGACAGGCCTTAGGGCCTACGAGCAGTACTTC. Translated, it gives CSGRTGLRAYEQYF. The rearrangement joins TRBV20-1 to TRBJ2-7, with TRBD1 matching 7 bases. Trimming at V came to 7 bases and at J to 2 bases, leaving 11 bases not matched to a gene. The germline CDR1 and CDR2 sequences are DFQATT and SNEGSKA (reference sequence). The CDR3 is 14 residues long.

V and J are TRBV20-1 and TRBJ2-7; possible D gene TRBD2, 6 bases. The CDR3 has 14 residues. V shed 5 bases and J shed 0 bases, with 14 bases lying between them. Per the germline V gene, CDR1 is DFQATT and CDR2 is SNEGSKA (reference sequence). The CDR3 is CSAHSRGGSYEQYF. CDR3 nucleotide sequence: TGCAGTGCTCACTCGCGGGGTGGCTCCTACGAGCAGTACTTC.

This chain's CDR3 is CASSYRINSGNTIYF. The CDR3 DNA sequence: TGTGCCAGCAGTTACAGGATCAACTCTGGAAACACCATATATTTT. This chain links TRBV6-5 with TRBJ1-3; D unresolved. The germline V gene has CDR1 MNHEY and CDR2 SVGAGI. The CDR3 length is 15 residues. The V end was cut by 2 bases, the J end by 0 bases, with 8 bases between.

J is TRBJ1-5 and V is TRBV20-1; D unclear. CDR3 length: 15 residues. The V gene lost 5 bases and the J gene lost 5 bases, with 19 bases spanning the gap. Germline V gives CDR1 DFQATT, CDR2 SNEGSKA (reference sequence). CDR3 in amino acids: CSASRPFGVDQPQHF. The CDR3 DNA sequence: TGCAGTGCTTCACGTCCCTTCGGGGTGGATCAGCCCCAGCATTTT.